These 9 T cell receptor beta chains were all obtained from the same sample, sequenced in a study of blood T cell repertoires in COVID-19. Assay: immunoSEQ multiplex PCR; the TCRdb copy retains only in-frame clones and omits some. The data show 80,000 or so clones, with about 88% seen just once and about 8.2% held by the top ten. The sequenced sample was peripheral blood. These receptors were obtained from a human donor in a cohort sampled during active COVID-19.

The chain joins TRBV5-8 to TRBJ2-2; TRBD1 agrees at 8 bases. V shed 2 bases and J 6 bases; nucleotides not matched to a gene: 3. This CDR3 is built from 14 residues. Per the germline V gene, CDR1 is SGHTS and CDR2 is YDEGEE. The CDR3 nucleotides are TGTGCCAGCAGCTTCCACAGGGGGTCCGGGGAGCTGTTTTTT. Amino acids: CASSFHRGSGELFF.

This clone was seen a handful of times. The V and J genes are TRBV2 and TRBJ2-7, with 12 bases matching TRBD2. The CDR3 covers 17 residues. J lost 3 bases, V lost 3 bases, and 9 bases had no gene match. Germline CDR1 reads SNHLY; CDR2 reads FYNNEI. The CDR3 is CASSESGTSGLHYEQYF. CDR3 sequence (DNA): TGTGCCAGCAGTGAGTCAGGGACTAGCGGGTTGCACTACGAGCAGTACTTC.

There are a few counts of this clone. The V gene is TRBV10-3, the J gene TRBJ1-1; TRBD1 agrees at 7 bases. V shed 5 bases and J 0 bases; nucleotides not matched to a gene: 3. Per the germline V gene, CDR1 is ENHRY and CDR2 is SYGVKD. The CDR3 covers 14 residues. The CDR3, as DNA: TGTGCCATCAGTAACAGGGGCATGAACACTGAAGCTTTCTTT. It yields the protein CAISNRGMNTEAFF.

V gene TRBV5-4 combines with J gene TRBJ1-3; TRBD1 matches at 9 bases. This CDR3 has 15 residues. V shed 4 bases, J shed 4 bases, and the junction held 6 bases outside the gene matches. Germline-derived CDR1 and CDR2 are SGHNT and YYREEE (reference sequence). DNA of the CDR3: TGTGCCAGCAGCCAAGGGACAGGGTGGGGAAACACCATATATTTT. Its translation: CASSQGTGWGNTIYF. The full variable domain, completed using reference TRBV5-4 and TRBJ1-3, is ETGVTQSPTHLIKTRGQQVTLRCSSQSGHNTVSWYQQALGQGPQFIFQYYREEENGRGNFPPRFSGLQFPNYSSELNVNALELDDSALYLCASSQGTGWGNTIYFGEGSWLTVV.

This rearrangement joins TRBV18 to TRBJ2-7, with D perhaps TRBD1 (5 bases). V was clipped by 3 bases and J by 3 bases, with 6 bases between them. Germline CDR1 and CDR2: KGHSH and LQKENI. CDR3 size: 12 residues. CDR3 loop: CASSPTVYEQYF. CDR3 bases: TGTGCCAGCTCACCGACAGTCTACGAGCAGTACTTC.

The V gene is TRBV6-4, the J gene TRBJ2-2; D possibly corresponds to TRBD1 (6 bases). Germline V lookup: CDR1 MRHNA, CDR2 SNTAGT. The ends were cut back, 7 bases at V and 2 bases at J, with 14 bases in the middle. This CDR3 has 15 amino acids. The CDR3, as DNA: TGTGCCAGCAAAAACCAGGGGTCCAACACCGGGGAGCTGTTTTTT. This codes for CASKNQGSNTGELFF.

The chain uses TRBV7-3 and TRBJ2-3; D is unclear. Trimming stripped 5 bases from V and 3 bases from J, with 12 bases between. CDR3 length equals 14 residues. CDR1 SGHTA and CDR2 FQGTGA come from the germline V gene. In nucleotides, the CDR3 is TGTGCCAGCAGCCCGGGTGGGTGGACAGATACGCAGTATTTT. Translating it yields CASSPGGWTDTQYF.

This chain joins TRBV6-5 and TRBJ2-1, with 7 bases lining up with TRBD1. This CDR3 has 13 residues. The V segment lost 6 bases and the J segment 7 bases; nucleotides outside the gene matches: 6. CDR1 and CDR2 (germline): MNHEY, SVGAGI. The CDR3 DNA follows: TGTGCCAGCAGACTAGGACAGGCTAATGAGCAGTTCTTC. Its protein is CASRLGQANEQFF.

The genes are TRBV4-1 and TRBJ1-2; D unclear. V lost 2 bases to trimming and J lost 7 bases, with 11 bases between them. The CDR3 extends over 13 amino acids. Germline V lookup: CDR1 MGHRA, CDR2 YSYEKL. CDR3 sequence: CASSQPDLVGYTF. CDR3 coding DNA: TGCGCCAGCAGCCAACCTGACTTGGTTGGCTACACCTTC.